The clone carrying this TCR beta chain was seen repeatedly, ten times or more. A single record per CDR3 protein comes from TCRdb applying MiXCR to the RACE reads. The data contain approximately 260,000 distinct CDR3 sequences, just under 8% of them seen just once; the ten biggest clones take up 1.2%. This record belongs to a study of human T cells and chemical hapten exposure. CDR3 length: 16 amino acids. Germline-derived CDR1 and CDR2 are SEHNR and FQNEAQ (reference sequence). The trim removed 5 bases at V and 3 bases at J, leaving 7 bases unmatched. Time point: pre-sensitization, week 0. Treatment in this sample: therapeutic diphenylcyclopropenone sensitization with weekly scalp DPC.

This clonotype was obtained from a man between 18 and 35 years old with alopecia areata. Some clones in this sample may be carry-over from other donors' samples. The chain is built from TRBV7-9 and TRBJ2-1, with TRBD2 matching 10 bases. The sample in question was whole blood, obtained in connection with sensitization to the hapten diphenylcyclopropenone (DPC). Here the CDR3 DNA reads TGTGCCAGCAGCAAGCTAGCGGGGGCGATCTACAATGAGCAGTTCTTC. Its protein is CASSKLAGAIYNEQFF. Full variable domain (rest looked up from reference TRBV7-9 and TRBJ2-1): DTGVSQNPRHKITKRGQNVTFRCDPISEHNRLYWYRQTLGQGPEFLTYFQNEAQLEKSRLLSDRFSAERPKGSFSTLEIQRTEQGDSAMYLCASSKLAGAIYNEQFFGPGTRLTVL.